The present entry profiles one T cell receptor (beta chain) with its context. Its antigen is not identified. CD45RO-CCR7+CD27+CD95- marked naive CD8+ T cells. The data derive from a study of CXCR3-negative and CXCR3-positive naive CD8 T cells. Across the study: The total count of TRB reads reached about 135 million, and each library contributed about 1.5 +/- 0.3 million. The study's findings and limits: TRB CDR3s of CXCR3-positive naive cells were more hydrophobic than those of CXCR3-negative naive cells.

5' RACE with UMI labels generated the TRB cDNA libraries. TCRdb reanalyzed the 5' RACE reads, giving one entry per CDR3 protein sequence and no DNA. Found here are approximately 140,000 distinct CDR3 sequences; the top ten clones hold about 0.27%. Sequenced input: naive CXCR3+ CD8+ T cells from blood. Subset meaning: CD45RO-CCR7+CD27+CD95- naive CD8+ T cells expressing CXCR3 (TNR3+). The sequence came from a human donor in good health. Some clones in this sample may be carry-over from other donors' samples.

CDR3 sequence: CSAQTGGDGNTIYF. The gene calls are TRBV20-1 and TRBJ1-3; absent DNA, TCRdb's TRBD1 call cannot be checked. Germline V lookup: CDR1 DFQATT, CDR2 SNEGSKA (reference sequence). This CDR3 region has 14 residues.